The clone carrying this T cell receptor (beta chain) was observed many times. The antigen is unknown. This record belongs to a study of human T cells and chemical hapten exposure. MiXCR, run by TCRdb on the RACE reads, gives a single entry per CDR3 protein. Of about 290,000 distinct CDR3 sequences listed, about 7.7% are singletons. Stated time point: pre-sensitization, week 0. Treatment meaning: therapeutic diphenylcyclopropenone sensitization with weekly scalp DPC. The CDR3 has 13 amino acids. Trimming stripped 4 bases from V and 4 bases from J, with 10 bases between. Per germline, CDR1 SQVTM and CDR2 ANQGSEA. Study-wide results and caveats: There was no change with DPC sensitization in TCRs above 1 in 1000 frequency. Alopecia in the donors means their immune response may deviate from healthy people's. The study found expanded TCRs formed significantly more large CDR3 similarity clusters than controls.

This specimen consisted of whole blood, obtained in connection with sensitization to the hapten diphenylcyclopropenone (DPC). The chain employs TRBV29-1 and TRBJ2-2; TRBD1 might be the D (6 bases). The TCR was taken from a man aged 18 to 29 with alopecia areata. Some clones in this sample may be carry-over from other donors' samples. The CDR3 spells CSVGTVLTGELFF. CDR3 bases: TGCAGCGTTGGGACAGTTCTCACCGGGGAGCTGTTTTTT.